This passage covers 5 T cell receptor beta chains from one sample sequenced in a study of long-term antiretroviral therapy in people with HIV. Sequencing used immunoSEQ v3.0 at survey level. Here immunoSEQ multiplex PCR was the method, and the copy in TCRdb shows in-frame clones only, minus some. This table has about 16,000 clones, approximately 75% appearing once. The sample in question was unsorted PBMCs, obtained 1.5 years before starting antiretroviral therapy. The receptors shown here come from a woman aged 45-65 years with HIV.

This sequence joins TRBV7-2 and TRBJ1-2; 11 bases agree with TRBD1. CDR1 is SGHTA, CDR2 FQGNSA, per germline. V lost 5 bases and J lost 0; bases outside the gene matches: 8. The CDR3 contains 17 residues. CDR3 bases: TGTGCCAGCAGCCAACGGACAGGGGGCGCGTCTAACTATGGCTACACCTTC. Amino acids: CASSQRTGGASNYGYTF.

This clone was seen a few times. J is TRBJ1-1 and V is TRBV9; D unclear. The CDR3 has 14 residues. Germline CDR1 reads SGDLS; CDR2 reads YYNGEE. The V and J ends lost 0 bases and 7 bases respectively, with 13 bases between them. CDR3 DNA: TGTGCCAGCAGCGTAGTAGGGAGCGGGAGTGAAGCTTTCTTT. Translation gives CASSVVGSGSEAFF.

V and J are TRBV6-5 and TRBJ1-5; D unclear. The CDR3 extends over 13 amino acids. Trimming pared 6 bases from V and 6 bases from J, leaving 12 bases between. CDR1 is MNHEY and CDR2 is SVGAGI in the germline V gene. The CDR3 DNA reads TGTGCCAGCAGATTTACAGAGGGTCAGCCCCAGCATTTT. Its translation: CASRFTEGQPQHF.

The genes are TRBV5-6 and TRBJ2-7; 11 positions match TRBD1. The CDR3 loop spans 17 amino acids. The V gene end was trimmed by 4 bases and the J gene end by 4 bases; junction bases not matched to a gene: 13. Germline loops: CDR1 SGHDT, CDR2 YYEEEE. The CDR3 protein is CASSRSGVGTGGYEQYF. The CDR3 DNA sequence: TGTGCCAGCAGCCGAAGTGGGGTAGGGACAGGGGGATACGAGCAGTACTTC.

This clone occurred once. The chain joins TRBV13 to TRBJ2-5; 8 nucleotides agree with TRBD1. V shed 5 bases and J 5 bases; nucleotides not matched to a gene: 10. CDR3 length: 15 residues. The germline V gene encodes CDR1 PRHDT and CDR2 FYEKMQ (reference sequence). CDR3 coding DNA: TGTGCCAGCAGCCTCGACCCGACAGGGGTCGAGACCCAGTACTTC. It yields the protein CASSLDPTGVETQYF.